This TCR beta chain was captured by sequencing in a study of T cell responses to AZD1222 COVID-19 vaccine. Repertoires were generated with immunoSEQ multiplex PCR, while TCRdb's copy carries only in-frame clones and drops some. Found here are around 180,000 clones, around 92% of them singletons; the top ten hold about 10%. In regard to this clone: Antigen unknown.

Study-level findings and limits: Possibly, clonal diversity was underestimated; donors were largely white British and included more females. AZD1222 recipients seropositive at baseline numbered only 5 or 6.

This receptor was taken from an adult in good health. The sequencing used peripheral blood, collected on day 0 of AZD1222 vaccination.

The CDR3 coding sequence is TGTGCCAGCAGTGAAGCGTTAGGGCCGGGTCAGCCCCAGCATTTT. This gives the protein CASSEALGPGQPQHF. This chain links TRBV6-1 with TRBJ1-5; D gene uncertain. This CDR3 contains 15 residues. V dropped 0 bases and J dropped 6 bases, with 12 bases sitting between them. Germline CDR1 reads MNHNS; CDR2 reads SASEGT.